This record covers a single TCR beta chain. The data derive from a study of blood T cell repertoires in COVID-19. Looking at the study overall: Samples taken during acute and convalescent COVID-19 were collected in the United States, Italy and Spain. In each case, the material was cDNA or gDNA derived from T cells, B-cell-depleted T cells, or PBMCs.

As processed by the authors: Using reference gene primer amplification, nucleated cell counts were estimated. Assay used: immunoSEQ multiplex PCR; TCRdb lists only in-frame clones, some missing. That table supplies the V and J calls and clone size; D and trimming were determined from the DNA. Among approximately 140,000 clones, less than 90% were seen once, and the ten largest hold about 40%. This CDR3 contains 14 residues. With 3 bases removed from V and 1 base from J, the gap between germline ends came to 10 bases. From germline, CDR1 is MGHRA and CDR2 YSYEKL. The specimen was peripheral blood. This clonotype was obtained from a human donor in a cohort sampled during active COVID-19. The chain links TRBV4-1 to TRBJ2-7, with a possible D match to TRBD1 (6 bases). CDR3 amino acids: CASSQDQGSYEQYF. CDR3 nucleotides: TGCGCCAGCAGCCAGGACCAGGGGTCCTACGAGCAGTACTTC.